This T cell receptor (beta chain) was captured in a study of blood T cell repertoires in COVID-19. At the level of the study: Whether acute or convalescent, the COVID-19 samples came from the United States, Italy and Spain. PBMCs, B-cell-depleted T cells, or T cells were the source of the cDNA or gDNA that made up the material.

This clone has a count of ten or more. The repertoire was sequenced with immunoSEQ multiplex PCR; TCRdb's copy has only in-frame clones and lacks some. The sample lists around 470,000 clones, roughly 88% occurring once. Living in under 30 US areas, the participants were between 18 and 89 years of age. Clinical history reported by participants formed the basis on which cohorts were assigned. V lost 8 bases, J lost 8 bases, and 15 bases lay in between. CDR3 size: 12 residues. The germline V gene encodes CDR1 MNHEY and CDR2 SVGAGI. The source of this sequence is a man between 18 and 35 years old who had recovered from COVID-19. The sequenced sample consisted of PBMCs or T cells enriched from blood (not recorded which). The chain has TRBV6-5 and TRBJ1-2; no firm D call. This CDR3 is CASRTEPRGYTF. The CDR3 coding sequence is TGTGCCAGCCGCACCGAGCCCCGCGGCTACACCTTC.